Shown below are 2 T cell receptor beta chains from a single sample sequenced in a study of Graves' ophthalmopathy and Graves' hyperthyroidism. The study amplified TCR beta CDR3 regions using RNA transcripts. An initial RT-PCR round employing HTBI primers preceded a second-round multiplex PCR. From the multiplex PCR reads, TCRdb called clonotypes with MiXCR, one entry per CDR3 protein. This table has about 740,000 distinct CDR3 sequences, around 40% appearing once. Sequencing input: peripheral blood. Every receptor here comes from an adult man with Graves' ophthalmopathy.

This clonotype was observed a handful of times. The V and J genes are TRBV3-1 and TRBJ2-5; D unresolved. CDR3 length: 13 residues. The germline CDR1 and CDR2 sequences are LGHDT and YNNKEL (reference sequence). Trimming removed 2 bases at V and 2 bases at J, with 6 bases between. The CDR3 sequence: CASSQSLQETQYF. CDR3 nucleotide sequence: TGTGCCAGCAGCCAAAGTCTTCAAGAGACCCAGTACTTC.

The table lists this clonotype with a few counts. V is TRBV12-3 or TRBV12-4 and J is TRBJ2-5; either TRBD1 or TRBD2 may fit D (5 bases each). Deletions cut 5 bases from V and 1 base from J, with 11 bases between. The CDR3 length is 14 residues. CDR3 sequence reads: CASSGTPAQETQYF. For the CDR3, the DNA is TGTGCCAGCAGTGGGACGCCCGCCCAAGAGACCCAGTACTTC.